This T cell receptor beta chain was captured in a study of regulatory T cells in long-lasting Graves disease. With iRepertoire HTBI primers and Arm-PCR of CDR3 regions, TCR beta libraries were built. TCRdb itself ran the multiplex PCR reads through MiXCR, one entry per CDR3 protein. Among 550,000 or so distinct CDR3 sequences listed, about 11% were seen once. This clonotype has a count of ten or more. Unmatched junction bases numbered 13, after V lost 5 bases and J lost 0 bases. CDR1 SGHAT and CDR2 FQNNGV come from the germline V gene. The CDR3 loop spans 18 amino acids. Time point of the sample: newly diagnosed GD, antithyroid drugs for less than 3 months. Following extraction of RNA from PBMCs, that RNA was used to make the TCR library. This sample was shared with a second study, whose subject was T cells in Graves' hyperthyroidism and ophthalmopathy.

The sequence derives from a woman aged 25 to 39 with Graves disease. This chain uses TRBV11-2 with TRBJ2-7, with 10 bases lining up with TRBD1. Sequenced here: peripheral blood mononuclear cells (PBMCs), sampled at new diagnosis, from a patient treated with antithyroid drugs. The CDR3 sequence is CASSRRDRGSSFSYEQYF. The CDR3 DNA reads as TGTGCCAGCAGCAGGCGGGACAGGGGTTCTTCTTTCTCCTACGAGCAGTACTTC.